These 20 T cell receptor beta chains were all obtained from the same sample, sequenced in a study of HIV-infected patients and healthy controls. Each CDR3 protein gets one entry after TCRdb re-called the 5' RACE reads with MiXCR. The table shows under 70,000 distinct CDR3 sequences, with 15% to 20% occurring only once. The sequenced sample consisted of CD4+ T cells from blood. These TCRs come from a human donor in good health.

This chain links TRBV29-1 with TRBJ2-7; no clear D gene. The CDR3 totals 11 residues. Per germline, CDR1 SQVTM and CDR2 ANQGSEA. Trimming stripped 6 bases from V and 4 bases from J, with 10 bases between. This CDR3 reads CSVRQDYEQYF. Written as DNA, the CDR3 is TGCAGCGTCCGCCAGGATTACGAGCAGTACTTC.

There are a few counts of this clonotype. V is TRBV11-2 and J is TRBJ1-1, with TRBD1 matching over 7 bases. Germline V lookup: CDR1 SGHAT, CDR2 FQNNGV. V trimming: 2 bases; J trimming: 2 bases; junction bases outside the gene matches: 8. This CDR3 is built from 16 residues. CDR3 coding DNA: TGTGCCAGCAGCTTATTGGCGGGACAGATAAACACTGAAGCTTTCTTT. Its translation is CASSLLAGQINTEAFF.

There are many counts of this clonotype. V gene TRBV9 combines with J gene TRBJ2-5; D is uncertain. Trimming pared 4 bases from V and 2 bases from J, leaving 12 bases between. The CDR3 spans 14 residues. Germline V gives CDR1 SGDLS, CDR2 YYNGEE. CDR3 sequence reads: CASSPSWRQETQYF. Written as DNA, the CDR3 is TGTGCCAGCAGCCCTTCGTGGCGGCAAGAGACCCAGTACTTC.

The V and J genes are TRBV6-2 or TRBV6-3 and TRBJ2-1; TRBD1 is a possible D gene (5 bases). Germline V lookup: CDR1 MNHEY, CDR2 SVGEGT. The CDR3 is 15 residues long. Between the trimmed V and J ends, which lost 0 bases and 0 bases, there was a span of 6 bases. CDR3 sequence: CASSYSRVSYNEQFF. The CDR3 DNA is TGTGCCAGCAGTTACTCCAGGGTCTCCTACAATGAGCAGTTCTTC.

This clonotype came up many times. The chain uses TRBV24-1 and TRBJ1-2; TRBD1 agrees at 9 bases. The J segment lost 1 base and the V segment lost 3 bases, leaving 5 bases of the junction unmatched. The CDR3 covers 16 residues. Per germline, CDR1 KGHDR and CDR2 SFDVKD. This CDR3 is CATSDTQGARNYGYTF. The CDR3 DNA sequence: TGTGCCACCAGTGATACACAGGGGGCGCGTAACTATGGCTACACCTTC.

This clonotype was picked up many times. The rearrangement uses TRBV7-2 and TRBJ2-7; D unclear. Germline V gene sequence: CDR1 SGHTA, CDR2 FQGNSA. V lost 5 bases and J 3 bases, leaving 14 bases between the germline ends. The CDR3 is made up of 14 amino acids. The CDR3 loop reads CASSLAHLDYEQYF. The CDR3 DNA reads as TGTGCCAGCAGCCTGGCCCATCTGGACTACGAGCAGTACTTC.

The CDR3 sequence is CASSPTPDRGSYEQYF. CDR3 bases: TGTGCCAGCAGCCCGACCCCGGACAGGGGATCCTACGAGCAGTACTTC. The genes are TRBV5-6 and TRBJ2-7; 9 bases fit TRBD1. With 4 bases clipped from V and 1 base from J, the junction kept 9 bases outside the gene matches. CDR3 size: 16 residues. Germline CDR1 is SGHDT and CDR2 is YYEEEE.

This chain connects TRBV6-5 to TRBJ2-7; 9 nucleotides align to TRBD1. CDR1 and CDR2 (germline): MNHEY, SVGAGI. The V segment lost 0 bases and the J segment 4 bases; nucleotides outside the gene matches: 7. The CDR3 consists of 16 residues. The CDR3 sequence: CASSYSSGTGFYEQYF. The DNA of the CDR3 is TGTGCCAGCAGTTACTCGTCCGGGACAGGGTTTTACGAGCAGTACTTC.

This clonotype was counted many times. The chain has TRBV4-1 and TRBJ2-1; 12 positions agree with TRBD2. CDR3 length equals 15 residues. The germline V gene has CDR1 MGHRA and CDR2 YSYEKL. With 4 bases clipped from V and 6 bases from J, the junction kept 4 bases outside the gene matches. The chain's CDR3 is CASSRASGRVNEQFF. CDR3 DNA sequence: TGCGCCAGCAGCCGGGCTAGCGGGAGGGTCAATGAGCAGTTCTTC.

The V and J genes are TRBV2 and TRBJ1-2; possible D gene TRBD1, 6 bases. The V end lost 4 bases, the J end lost 0 bases, and 12 bases lay between the germline ends. The CDR3 loop spans 15 amino acids. Germline V gene data show CDR1 as SNHLY and CDR2 as FYNNEI. The CDR3, as DNA: TGTGCCAGCAGTGTGTCAGGGGTCTCTAACTATGGCTACACCTTC. Protein: CASSVSGVSNYGYTF.

This rearrangement joins TRBV12-3 or TRBV12-4 to TRBJ1-5, with a tentative D call TRBD1 (6 bases). The CDR3 sequence is 13 residues long. Trimming shortened V by 4 bases and J by 8 bases, and 12 bases separated the two germline ends. This chain's CDR3 is CASSSGHQKPQHF. As DNA, the CDR3 is TGTGCCAGCAGTTCGGGACACCAAAAGCCCCAGCATTTT.

This clonotype occurred many times. The chain is built from TRBV6-5 and TRBJ2-1, with 9 bases that match TRBD1. Trimming at V came to 8 bases and at J to 8 bases, leaving 7 bases not matched to a gene. There are 13 residues in the CDR3. CDR1 and CDR2 from the germline V gene are MNHEY and SVGAGI. CDR3 region: CASSGTGPDEQFF. The CDR3 nucleotides are TGTGCCAGCTCCGGGACAGGGCCCGATGAGCAGTTCTTC.

The chain joins TRBV5-4 to TRBJ2-7, with D possibly being TRBD1 or TRBD2 (6 bases each). The CDR3 sequence is 15 residues long. Germline assignment: CDR1 SGHNT and CDR2 YYREEE (reference sequence). Trimming took 4 bases from V and 2 from J, leaving 16 bases between them. This CDR3 reads CASSRGGQKTYEQYF. CDR3 in DNA: TGTGCCAGCAGCAGGGGAGGACAGAAAACCTACGAGCAGTACTTC.

The chain has TRBV18 and TRBJ1-2; no definite D call. V shed 4 bases and J shed 6 bases, with 12 bases lying between them. Germline V gene lookup returns CDR1 KGHSH and CDR2 LQKENI. There are 13 residues in the CDR3. The CDR3 loop is CASSQLQLDGYTF. The CDR3 DNA is TGTGCCAGCTCACAGCTCCAGCTAGATGGCTACACCTTC. Based on the CDR3 plus reference TRBV18 and TRBJ1-2, the full variable domain is NAGVMQNPRHLVRRRGQEARLRCSPMKGHSHVYWYRQLPEEGLKFMVYLQKENIIDESGMPKERFSAEFPKEGPSILRIQQVVRGDSAAYFCASSQLQLDGYTFGSGTRLTVV.

Only a few counts were recorded for this clonotype. The DNA for the CDR3 is TGCAGCGTTGACAGGACGAACACTGAAGCTTTCTTT. Its translation: CSVDRTNTEAFF. The chain links TRBV29-1 to TRBJ1-1; D not certain. The V gene's germline CDR1 is SQVTM and CDR2 ANQGSEA. Trimming shortened V by 3 bases and J by 1 base, and 6 bases separated the two germline ends. The CDR3 spans 12 residues.

The table lists this clonotype with a few counts. The V and J genes are TRBV24-1 and TRBJ2-3; no firm D call. CDR1 KGHDR and CDR2 SFDVKD come from the germline V gene. The CDR3 has 16 amino acids. V lost 0 bases and J lost 5, with 14 bases in between. CDR3 bases: TGTGCCACCAGTGATTTGGGCGGCCGCGAAGAAGATACGCAGTATTTT. Translating gives CATSDLGGREEDTQYF.

At least ten counts were recorded for this clonotype. V usage is TRBV29-1 and J usage is TRBJ1-1, with D maybe TRBD1 (6 bases). The CDR3 has 16 amino acids. Per the germline V gene, CDR1 is SQVTM and CDR2 is ANQGSEA. The V gene lost 3 bases and the J gene lost 4 bases, with 21 bases spanning the gap. The CDR3 is CSVDQGSGAGVTEAFF. CDR3 coding DNA: TGCAGCGTTGATCAGGGTTCGGGGGCCGGTGTCACTGAAGCTTTCTTT.

This clonotype was seen a handful of times. V gene TRBV7-9 combines with J gene TRBJ2-3; D call uncertain. Germline V gene lookup returns CDR1 SEHNR and CDR2 FQNEAQ (reference sequence). Trimming took off 1 base at V and 5 bases at J, with 4 bases between the two ends. The CDR3 is made up of 12 amino acids. CDR3 amino acids: CASSLEGDTQYF. The CDR3 DNA reads TGTGCCAGCAGCTTAGAAGGAGATACGCAGTATTTT.

This clonotype came up many times. DNA for the CDR3: TGTGCCAGCAGTTTGGGACAGAAGCAACGCTACACCTTC. It translates to CASSLGQKQRYTF. V and J are TRBV12-3 or TRBV12-4 and TRBJ1-2; 7 nucleotides agree with TRBD1. CDR3 length equals 13 residues. V was pared by 3 bases and J by 9 bases, with 7 bases of the junction left unmatched.

The sample holds many counts of this clonotype. The chain links TRBV2 to TRBJ1-6; D ambiguous. Trimming removed 6 bases from V and 9 bases from J, with 15 bases in between. Germline CDR1 is SNHLY and CDR2 is FYNNEI. This CDR3 comprises 14 residues. The CDR3 loop is CASRTGGYGSPLHF. CDR3 coding DNA: TGTGCCAGCAGGACGGGCGGGTACGGTTCACCCCTCCACTTT. The full variable domain, with the rest looked up from reference TRBV2 and TRBJ1-6, is EPEVTQTPSHQVTQMGQEVILRCVPISNHLYFYWYRQILGQKVEFLVSFYNNEISEKSEIFDDQFSVERPDGSNFTLKIRSTKLEDSAMYFCASRTGGYGSPLHFGNGTRLTVT.